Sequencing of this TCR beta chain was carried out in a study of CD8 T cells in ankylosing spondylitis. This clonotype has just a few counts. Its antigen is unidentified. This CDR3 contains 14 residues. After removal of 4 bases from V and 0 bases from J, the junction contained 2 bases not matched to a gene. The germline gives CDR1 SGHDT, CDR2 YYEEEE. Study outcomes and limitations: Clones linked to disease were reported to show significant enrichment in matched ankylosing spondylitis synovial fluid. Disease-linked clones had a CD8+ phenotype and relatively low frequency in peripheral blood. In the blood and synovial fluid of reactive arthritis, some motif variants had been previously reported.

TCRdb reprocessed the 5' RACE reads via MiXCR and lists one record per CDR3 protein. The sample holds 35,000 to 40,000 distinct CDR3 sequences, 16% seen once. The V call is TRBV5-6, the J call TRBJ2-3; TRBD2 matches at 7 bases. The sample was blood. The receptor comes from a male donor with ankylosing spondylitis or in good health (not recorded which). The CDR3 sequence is CASSRDYSTDTQYF. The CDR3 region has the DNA TGTGCCAGCAGCCGGGACTATAGCACAGATACGCAGTATTTT.